These T cell receptor beta chains were read from a single sample in a study of blood T cell repertoires in COVID-19. Only in-frame clones appear in the TCRdb table, and some are missing; sequencing was by immunoSEQ multiplex PCR. This table holds 250,000 or so clones, roughly 88% found once. The sample consisted of peripheral blood. Source of these receptors: a woman aged 25 to 39 with active or convalescent COVID-19. CDR3s include the opening cysteine and the closing phenylalanine or tryptophan. A D gene is named only where the DNA matches it firmly. Some rows mark clone size as missing; the rest say once, few, many or name a class of expanded clone.

abundance: .
v_gene: TRBV6-6
d_gene: TRBD1
j_gene: TRBJ1-6
CDR3aa: CASTPGTAANSPLHF
CDR3nt: TGTGCCAGCACTCCCGGGACAGCCGCGAATTCACCCCTCCACTTT

abundance: .
v_gene: TRBV5-1
d_gene: .
j_gene: TRBJ2-3
CDR3aa: CASGEWGADTQYF
CDR3nt: TGCGCCAGCGGTGAATGGGGGGCAGATACGCAGTATTTT

abundance: .
v_gene: TRBV27
d_gene: TRBD1
j_gene: TRBJ1-2
CDR3aa: CASSKGQGADYGYTF
CDR3nt: TGTGCCAGCAGTAAGGGACAGGGGGCGGACTATGGCTACACCTTC

abundance: .
v_gene: TRBV30
d_gene: .
j_gene: TRBJ2-7
CDR3aa: CAWSREGGSSYEQYF
CDR3nt: TGTGCCTGGAGTAGGGAGGGGGGGAGCTCCTACGAGCAGTACTTC

abundance: few
v_gene: TRBV6-5
d_gene: TRBD1
j_gene: TRBJ2-2
CDR3aa: CASSYSRGQGELFF
CDR3nt: TGTGCCAGCAGTTACTCCAGGGGGCAGGGGGAGCTGTTTTTT

abundance: .
v_gene: TRBV3-1/TRBV3-2
d_gene: TRBD1
j_gene: TRBJ2-7
CDR3aa: CASRDRGYEQYF
CDR3nt: TGTGCCAGCCGGGACAGGGGCTACGAGCAGTACTTC

abundance: .
v_gene: TRBV7-8
d_gene: .
j_gene: TRBJ1-2
CDR3aa: CASSPGGRGPSNYGYTF
CDR3nt: TGTGCCAGCAGCCCTGGGGGCAGGGGCCCGTCTAACTATGGCTACACCTTC

abundance: .
v_gene: TRBV5-1
d_gene: TRBD1
j_gene: TRBJ2-1
CDR3aa: CASSLGDRANEQFF
CDR3nt: TGCGCCAGCAGCTTGGGGGACAGGGCCAATGAGCAGTTCTTC

abundance: .
v_gene: TRBV6-2/TRBV6-3
d_gene: TRBD1
j_gene: TRBJ1-5
CDR3aa: CASSYTSGGNQPQHF
CDR3nt: TGTGCCAGCAGTTACACCTCAGGGGGGAATCAGCCCCAGCATTTT

abundance: .
v_gene: TRBV4-3
d_gene: TRBD1
j_gene: TRBJ1-6
CDR3aa: CASSQVPTGGSSPLHF
CDR3nt: TGCGCCAGCAGCCAAGTCCCCACAGGGGGCAGTTCACCCCTCCACTTT

abundance: .
v_gene: TRBV30
d_gene: .
j_gene: TRBJ2-2
CDR3aa: CAWSSRGETRGELFF
CDR3nt: TGTGCCTGGAGTTCCAGGGGGGAAACTAGGGGGGAGCTGTTTTTT

abundance: .
v_gene: TRBV30
d_gene: .
j_gene: TRBJ2-5
CDR3aa: CAWNRDLQETQYF
CDR3nt: TGTGCCTGGAATAGGGACTTGCAAGAGACCCAGTACTTC

abundance: .
v_gene: TRBV11-2
d_gene: .
j_gene: TRBJ2-7
CDR3aa: CASSLDLASVSYEQYF
CDR3nt: TGTGCCAGCAGCTTAGATTTGGCTAGCGTGTCCTACGAGCAGTACTTC

abundance: .
v_gene: TRBV27
d_gene: TRBD1
j_gene: TRBJ1-6
CDR3aa: CASSQRTGGWVSPLHF
CDR3nt: TGTGCCAGCAGTCAAAGGACAGGGGGCTGGGTTTCACCCCTCCACTTT

abundance: few
v_gene: TRBV27
d_gene: .
j_gene: TRBJ2-7
CDR3aa: CASSTGTSYYEQYF
CDR3nt: TGTGCCAGCAGTACCGGGACATCGTATTACGAGCAGTACTTC

abundance: .
v_gene: TRBV28
d_gene: .
j_gene: TRBJ1-6
CDR3aa: CASSGGQIINSPLHF
CDR3nt: TGTGCCAGCAGTGGCGGACAAATAATTAATTCACCCCTCCACTTT

abundance: .
v_gene: TRBV7-8
d_gene: .
j_gene: TRBJ1-5
CDR3aa: CASAGGFQPQHF
CDR3nt: TGTGCCAGCGCGGGCGGTTTTCAGCCCCAGCATTTT

abundance: .
v_gene: TRBV23-1
d_gene: TRBD1
j_gene: TRBJ1-6
CDR3aa: CASSQHRNRGVGLVDSPLHF
CDR3nt: TGCGCCAGCAGTCAACACCGAAACAGGGGGGTTGGCCTAGTCGATTCACCCCTCCACTTT

abundance: .
v_gene: TRBV18
d_gene: .
j_gene: TRBJ2-5
CDR3aa: CASSPPTGWKTQYF
CDR3nt: TGTGCCAGCTCACCACCGACGGGGTGGAAGACCCAGTACTTC

abundance: .
v_gene: TRBV7-3
d_gene: .
j_gene: TRBJ1-1
CDR3aa: CASSLVGGLAYTEAFF
CDR3nt: TGTGCCAGCAGCTTAGTGGGGGGGCTGGCGTACACTGAAGCTTTCTTT

abundance: .
v_gene: TRBV6-5
d_gene: .
j_gene: TRBJ1-3
CDR3aa: CASGQTLGNTIYF
CDR3nt: TGTGCCAGCGGACAGACCCTTGGAAACACCATATATTTT

abundance: .
v_gene: TRBV3-1/TRBV3-2
d_gene: .
j_gene: TRBJ1-3
CDR3aa: CASSQVGTGSTIYF
CDR3nt: TGTGCCAGCAGCCAAGTGGGCACAGGGAGCACCATATATTTT

abundance: .
v_gene: TRBV6-2/TRBV6-3
d_gene: .
j_gene: TRBJ1-4
CDR3aa: CASSYNRSGKLFF
CDR3nt: TGTGCCAGCAGTTACAATCGGAGCGGAAAACTGTTTTTT

abundance: once
v_gene: TRBV27
d_gene: .
j_gene: TRBJ2-2
CDR3aa: CASSPRGGVTGELFF
CDR3nt: TGTGCCAGCAGCCCGAGAGGGGGAGTCACCGGGGAGCTGTTTTTT

abundance: .
v_gene: TRBV30
d_gene: .
j_gene: TRBJ2-3
CDR3aa: CAWSVQSGVLSTDTQYF
CDR3nt: TGTGCCTGGAGTGTACAATCAGGCGTTTTAAGCACAGATACGCAGTATTTT

abundance: .
v_gene: TRBV15
d_gene: .
j_gene: TRBJ1-2
CDR3aa: CATSRDGRDGTVYGYTF
CDR3nt: TGTGCCACCAGCAGAGATGGGCGGGATGGCACAGTTTATGGCTACACCTTC

abundance: few
v_gene: TRBV7-2
d_gene: TRBD1
j_gene: TRBJ1-5
CDR3aa: CASSRTGVSNQPQHF
CDR3nt: TGTGCCAGCAGTCGTACAGGGGTAAGCAATCAGCCCCAGCATTTT

abundance: .
v_gene: TRBV5-1
d_gene: TRBD2
j_gene: TRBJ2-3
CDR3aa: CASSYSGGMSDTQYF
CDR3nt: TGCGCCAGCAGCTATAGCGGGGGGATGTCGGATACGCAGTATTTT